These 20 T cell receptor beta chains were all obtained from the same sample, sequenced in a study of T cell repertoires in cytomegalovirus infection. No antigen has been assigned to these receptors. TCRdb re-called the reads through MiXCR, storing one row per CDR3 protein. The sample comprises 750,000 to 950,000 distinct CDR3 sequences, 25% to 30% of which are singletons, and roughly 14% rests with the top ten. The sample consisted of cultured CD8+ T cells from PBMCs, taken from culture after CMV antigen stimulation. These receptor sequences come from a human donor in good health (CMV status not recorded). Some clones in this sample may be carry-over from other donors' samples.

This rearrangement joins TRBV5-1 to TRBJ1-5; D is possibly TRBD1 (5 bases). The CDR3 sequence is 15 residues long. CDR1 and CDR2 from the germline V gene are SGHRS and YFSETQ. Trimming took 4 bases from V and 2 from J, leaving 13 bases between them. CDR3 bases: TGCGCCAGCAGCCCGAGTGGGGCAGGCAATCAGCCCCAGCATTTT. As protein: CASSPSGAGNQPQHF.

This rearrangement joins TRBV7-3 to TRBJ1-1; no clear D gene. V lost 5 bases and J lost 7, with 17 bases in between. The CDR3 is 14 amino acids. Germline V gives CDR1 SGHTA, CDR2 FQGTGA. CDR3 amino acids: CASSAVLSAVEAFF. The CDR3, as DNA: TGTGCCAGCAGCGCAGTTCTTTCTGCAGTTGAAGCTTTCTTT.

In this sample, this clonotype turned up a few times. This chain uses TRBV6-2 or TRBV6-3 with TRBJ1-1; the D is unclear. Germline V lookup: CDR1 MNHEY, CDR2 SVGEGT. The CDR3 length is 12 residues. V dropped 5 bases and J dropped 3 bases, with 7 bases sitting between them. CDR3 residues: CASSDGYTEAFF. The CDR3 nucleotides read TGTGCCAGCAGTGATGGTTACACTGAAGCTTTCTTT.

With regard to this clonotype: With a much larger clone just one base away, this may be a read error. The chain has TRBV7-6 and TRBJ2-2; D gene uncertain. The CDR3 sequence is 14 residues long. The germline gives CDR1 SGHVS, CDR2 FNYEAQ. V was cut by 1 base and J by 3 bases, with 6 bases left in between. The CDR3 loop reads CASSLVSDTGELFF. DNA for the CDR3: TGTGCCAGCAGCTTAGTGTCGGACACCGGGGAGCTGTTTTTT.

The chain uses TRBV6-2 or TRBV6-3 and TRBJ2-3, with a weak D call TRBD2 (6 bases). This CDR3 has 17 residues. The V and J ends lost 6 bases and 4 bases respectively, with 23 bases between them. The germline V gene has CDR1 MNHEY and CDR2 SVGEGT. This chain's CDR3 is CASSFLLFGGSSDTQYF. In nucleotides, the CDR3 is TGTGCCAGCAGCTTCCTTTTGTTCGGGGGAAGCTCAGATACGCAGTATTTT.

This clonotype was seen only a few times. The V call is TRBV14, the J call TRBJ2-2; the match to TRBD1 covers 8 bases. V gave up 6 bases and J gave up 2 bases; unmatched junction bases: 5. CDR3 length: 15 amino acids. Germline loops: CDR1 SGHDN, CDR2 FVKESK. The CDR3, as DNA: TGTGCCAGCAGACGGACAGGGCTAAACACCGGGGAGCTGTTTTTT. Amino acids: CASRRTGLNTGELFF.

This clonotype was detected ten times or more. This chain links TRBV7-8 with TRBJ1-1; D remains unclear. Trimming removed 2 bases at V and 0 bases at J, with 16 bases between. This CDR3 has 17 residues. In germline, CDR1 is SGHVS, CDR2 FQNEAQ. The CDR3 spells CASSLKSFMTVNTEAFF. CDR3 DNA: TGTGCCAGCAGCTTAAAGTCCTTTATGACGGTGAACACTGAAGCTTTCTTT. Looking up the rest from reference TRBV7-8 and TRBJ1-1 gives the full variable domain: GAGVSQSPRYKVAKRGQDVALRCDPISGHVSLFWYQQALGQGPEFLTYFQNEAQLDKSGLPSDRFFAERPEGSVSTLKIQRTQQEDSAVYLCASSLKSFMTVNTEAFFGQGTRLTVV.

The chain joins TRBV6-2 or TRBV6-3 to TRBJ1-5; 7 nucleotides line up with TRBD1. The ends lost 5 bases at V and 4 bases at J; junction bases unmatched: 5. This CDR3 spans 14 amino acids. CDR1 and CDR2 from the germline V gene are MNHEY and SVGEGT. In DNA, the CDR3 is TGTGCCAGCAGTCACAGGGGCGGTAATCAGCCCCAGCATTTT. It encodes CASSHRGGNQPQHF.

This clonotype was picked up a small number of times. The J gene is TRBJ1-5, the V gene TRBV27; 10 bases are shared with TRBD1. V lost 7 bases to trimming and J lost 6 bases; unmatched junction nucleotides: 6. The CDR3 loop spans 14 amino acids. The germline CDR1 and CDR2 sequences are MNHEY and SMNVEV (reference sequence). The CDR3 sequence: CASNDRGPSQPQHF. The DNA of the CDR3 is TGTGCCAGCAACGACAGGGGGCCAAGTCAGCCCCAGCATTTT.

The CDR3 nucleotides read TGTGCCAGACTTTTATGCGGACGGAACACCGGGGAGCTGTTTTTT. Its protein product is CARLLCGRNTGELFF. V gene TRBV19 combines with J gene TRBJ2-2; no definite D call. V was pared by 9 bases and J by 1 base, with 15 bases between. Germline-derived CDR1 and CDR2 are LNHDA and SQIVND (reference sequence). The CDR3 is made up of 15 amino acids.

The chain combines TRBV27 with TRBJ2-5, with TRBD1 matching over 8 bases. Germline CDR1 MNHEY, CDR2 SMNVEV (reference sequence). The CDR3 sequence is 15 residues long. Losses at the gene ends were 4 bases for V and 4 bases for J; bases not matched to a gene: 8. CDR3 bases: TGTGCCAGCAGTTGGATCAGGGGGCGAGGAGAGACCCAGTACTTC. This encodes CASSWIRGRGETQYF.

This clonotype has at least ten counts. The chain combines TRBV7-8 with TRBJ2-3; D possibly corresponds to TRBD2 (6 bases). V lost 1 base, J lost 2 bases, and 13 bases lay in between. There are 16 residues in the CDR3. Per germline, CDR1 SGHVS and CDR2 FQNEAQ. CDR3 protein: CASSLVTGTLTDTQYF. The CDR3 DNA is TGTGCCAGCAGCTTAGTTACCGGGACTCTCACAGATACGCAGTATTTT.

This clonotype was counted once. This chain joins TRBV6-6 and TRBJ2-7, with 11 bases matching TRBD1. CDR3 length: 15 residues. J was trimmed by 5 bases and V by 5 bases; bases with no gene match: 8. Germline values: CDR1 MNHNY, CDR2 SVGAGI (reference sequence). CDR3 nucleotides: TGTGCCAGCAGTGCCGGACAGGGGGCGGTCCACGAGCAGTACTTC. Translating it yields CASSAGQGAVHEQYF.

This chain links TRBV6-1 with TRBJ2-1; tentative D call: TRBD1 (5 bases). This CDR3 has 17 amino acids. Germline V CDR1 and CDR2: MNHNS, SASEGT. V was pared by 5 bases and J by 0 bases, with 17 bases between. CDR3 sequence: CASSYSDSRSSYNEQFF. The CDR3 DNA reads as TGTGCCAGCAGTTATTCCGACAGTAGAAGCTCCTACAATGAGCAGTTCTTC.

A few counts support this clonotype. This chain connects TRBV4-3 to TRBJ1-1; TRBD1 aligns across 10 bases. Germline assignment: CDR1 LGHNA and CDR2 YSLEER. With 4 bases clipped from V and 0 bases from J, the junction kept 5 bases outside the gene matches. The CDR3 consists of 16 residues. This CDR3 is CASSRDRGQLNTEAFF. The CDR3 bases are TGCGCCAGCAGCCGTGACAGGGGGCAACTGAACACTGAAGCTTTCTTT.

This clonotype turned up a few times. The chain links TRBV5-6 to TRBJ2-7, with 7 bases that match TRBD2. V shed 4 bases, J shed 2 bases, and the junction held 6 bases outside the gene matches. The CDR3 runs 14 residues. Germline assignment: CDR1 SGHDT and CDR2 YYEEEE. Here the CDR3 reads CASSPGGGPYEQYV. Written as DNA, the CDR3 is TGTGCCAGCAGCCCCGGGGGAGGGCCCTACGAGCAGTACGTC.

The rearrangement uses TRBV20-1 and TRBJ2-2; D remains ambiguous. Germline-derived CDR1 and CDR2 are DFQATT and SNEGSKA (reference sequence). The V end was cut by 0 bases, the J end by 6 bases, with 17 bases between. The CDR3 length is 16 residues. The CDR3 nucleotides are TGCAGTGCTAGAGATCTCCAGACCCGGTCCTCCGGGGAGCTGTTTTTT. It translates to CSARDLQTRSSGELFF.

This chain joins TRBV29-1 and TRBJ1-5; no definite D call. CDR1 and CDR2 from the germline V gene are SQVTM and ANQGSEA. The ends were cut back, 7 bases at V and 5 bases at J, with 21 bases in the middle. The CDR3 consists of 15 residues. The CDR3 spells CSACDRPKLYQPQHF. Here the CDR3 DNA reads TGCAGCGCATGTGACCGGCCTAAGTTATATCAGCCCCAGCATTTT. Drawing the rest from reference TRBV29-1 and TRBJ1-5, the complete variable domain is SAVISQKPSRDICQRGTSLTIQCQVDSQVTMMFWYRQQPGQSLTLIATANQGSEATYESGFVIDKFPISRPNLTFSTLTVSNMSPEDSSIYLCSACDRPKLYQPQHFGDGTRLSIL.

The CDR3 spells CASTLKLAEAFF. As DNA, the CDR3 is TGTGCCAGCACCTTGAAACTCGCTGAAGCTTTCTTT. The chain employs TRBV7-6 and TRBJ1-1; no clear D. V dropped 7 bases and J dropped 6 bases, with 12 bases sitting between them. The CDR3 loop spans 12 amino acids. Germline V gives CDR1 SGHVS, CDR2 FNYEAQ.

This clonotype was detected only once. This sequence joins TRBV2 and TRBJ2-5; weak D call: TRBD2 (5 bases). Germline assignment: CDR1 SNHLY and CDR2 FYNNEI. V was pared by 1 base and J by 5 bases, with 8 bases between. The CDR3 runs to 13 residues. CDR3 sequence: CASSEGGEETQYF. The CDR3 DNA follows: TGTGCCAGCAGTGAAGGGGGAGAGGAGACCCAGTACTTC.